This entry lists 27 T cell receptor beta chains sequenced from one sample in a study of blood T cell repertoires in COVID-19. This table comes from immunoSEQ multiplex PCR, and its TCRdb copy is limited to in-frame clones, with some not included. This sample yields roughly 340,000 clones, of which 85% to 90% are seen a single time; more than 5% belongs to the top ten. Sequencing was performed on peripheral blood. These receptors all come from a woman in her forties or fifties with COVID-19, enrolled during active disease.

V is TRBV3-1 (or the pseudogene TRBV3-2) and J is TRBJ2-4; weak D call: TRBD1 (5 bases). The length of the CDR3 is 16 residues. V lost 0 bases and J 7 bases, leaving 16 bases between the germline ends. From germline, CDR1 is LGHDT and CDR2 YNNKEL (reference sequence). The CDR3 sequence: CASSQESWGMGNIQYF. Here the CDR3 DNA reads TGTGCCAGCAGCCAAGAGTCTTGGGGCATGGGGAACATTCAGTACTTC.

The sample holds a few counts of this clone. The V call is TRBV27, the J call TRBJ2-7; 7 bases agree with TRBD1. V dropped 4 bases and J dropped 3; count of bases not matched to a gene: 6. The V gene's germline CDR1 is MNHEY and CDR2 SMNVEV (reference sequence). CDR3 length equals 14 residues. This CDR3 is CASSSNRDSYEQYF. The CDR3 coding sequence is TGTGCCAGCAGTTCTAACCGGGACAGCTACGAGCAGTACTTC.

The chain has TRBV11-2 and TRBJ2-6, with D maybe TRBD1 (6 bases). The V end lost 5 bases, the J end lost 2 bases, and 16 bases lay between the germline ends. The germline V gene has CDR1 SGHAT and CDR2 FQNNGV. The CDR3 totals 17 residues. In DNA, the CDR3 is TGTGCCAGCAGCCAGTTGGGACATTCGCCTGGGGCCAACGTCCTGACTTTC. The encoded protein is CASSQLGHSPGANVLTF.

CDR3 loop: CASSSQVAGEQYF. CDR3 DNA sequence: TGTGCCAGCAGCTCCCAGGTGGCGGGAGAGCAGTACTTC. This chain uses TRBV3-1 (or the pseudogene TRBV3-2) with TRBJ2-7; the D gene is possibly TRBD2 (6 bases). Germline assignment: CDR1 LGHDT and CDR2 YNNKEL (reference sequence). Trimming took off 5 bases at V and 7 bases at J, with 15 bases between the two ends. The CDR3 spans 13 residues.

The J gene is TRBJ2-5, the V gene TRBV5-6; 7 bases agree with TRBD1. Germline assignment: CDR1 SGHDT and CDR2 YYEEEE. The CDR3 has 14 amino acids. V was clipped by 3 bases and J by 2 bases; unmatched bases: 4. CDR3 nucleotide sequence: TGTGCCAGCAGCTCTTGGACAGGACAAGAGACCCAGTACTTC. Translation: CASSSWTGQETQYF.

The chain combines TRBV18 with TRBJ2-1; no clear D gene. The CDR3 extends over 14 amino acids. Germline values: CDR1 KGHSH, CDR2 LQKENI. V lost 3 bases and J 6 bases, leaving 12 bases between the germline ends. The CDR3 DNA reads TGTGCCAGCTCACCTCAGGAATTAAGCAATGAGCAGTTCTTC. Its protein is CASSPQELSNEQFF.

The chain links TRBV3-1 (or the pseudogene TRBV3-2) to TRBJ2-3, with TRBD1 matching over 9 bases. V dropped 9 bases and J dropped 0; count of bases not matched to a gene: 4. The CDR3 extends over 14 amino acids. Germline V CDR1 and CDR2: LGHDT, YNNKEL (reference sequence). CDR3 in amino acids: CASSDRGSTDTQYF. CDR3 bases: TGTGCCAGTTCGGACAGGGGTAGCACAGATACGCAGTATTTT.

The chain recombines TRBV3-1 (or the pseudogene TRBV3-2) with TRBJ2-2, with no clear D. V shed 4 bases and J shed 4 bases, with 10 bases lying between them. The CDR3 has 14 residues. Germline CDR1 is LGHDT and CDR2 is YNNKEL (reference sequence). CDR3 in amino acids: CASSPFLSTGELFF. CDR3 bases: TGTGCCAGCAGCCCTTTTCTGTCCACCGGGGAGCTGTTTTTT.

V and J are TRBV5-1 and TRBJ2-7; 10 bases map to TRBD2. The CDR3 length is 17 residues. V lost 0 bases and J lost 3; bases outside the gene matches: 9. CDR1 SGHRS and CDR2 YFSETQ come from the germline V gene. CDR3 in DNA: TGCGCCAGCAGCTTGGTATCTAGCGGGAGACCACACTACGAGCAGTACTTC. Translating gives CASSLVSSGRPHYEQYF.

The rearrangement uses TRBV30 and TRBJ2-1, with D tentatively TRBD1 (5 bases). Trimming took 2 bases from V and 7 from J, leaving 9 bases between them. The CDR3 sequence is 12 residues long. The germline V gene has CDR1 GTSNPN and CDR2 SVGIG (reference sequence). CDR3: CAWSNRQNEQFF. In DNA form, the CDR3 reads TGTGCCTGGAGTAACAGGCAGAATGAGCAGTTCTTC.

This clone was counted between two and nine times. The V gene is TRBV2, the J gene TRBJ2-1, with 8 positions matching TRBD1. Germline V gene sequence: CDR1 SNHLY, CDR2 FYNNEI. Trimming cost V 7 bases and J 0 bases; bases outside gene matches: 8. This CDR3 is built from 16 residues. The CDR3 DNA reads as TGTGCCAGCACCCTAGGACAGGGAAGCTCCTACAATGAGCAGTTCTTC. This gives the protein CASTLGQGSSYNEQFF. Supplemented by reference TRBV2 and TRBJ2-1, the full variable domain reads EPEVTQTPSHQVTQMGQEVILRCVPISNHLYFYWYRQILGQKVEFLVSFYNNEISEKSEIFDDQFSVERPDGSNFTLKIRSTKLEDSAMYFCASTLGQGSSYNEQFFGPGTRLTVL.

The CDR3 spells CASSLALREAQPQHF. For the CDR3, the DNA is TGTGCCAGCAGCTTGGCCCTGAGGGAGGCTCAGCCCCAGCATTTT. The genes are TRBV5-6 and TRBJ1-5, with no clear D. Trimming left V 0 bases short and J 6 bases short, with 13 bases between. CDR3 length equals 15 residues. CDR1 is SGHDT and CDR2 is YYEEEE in the germline V gene.

The rearrangement links TRBV7-2 to TRBJ2-1, with TRBD1 matching over 10 bases. The V gene end was trimmed by 4 bases and the J gene end by 2 bases; junction bases not matched to a gene: 2. Germline assignment: CDR1 SGHTA and CDR2 FQGNSA. This CDR3 is 15 amino acids long. The CDR3 here is CASSSDRGPYNEQFF. CDR3 nucleotide sequence: TGTGCCAGCAGCTCCGACAGGGGGCCCTACAATGAGCAGTTCTTC.

The V gene is TRBV6-5, the J gene TRBJ1-3; D possibly corresponds to TRBD1 (6 bases). The CDR3 contains 16 residues. With 0 bases removed from V and 0 bases from J, the gap between germline ends came to 9 bases. Germline V lookup: CDR1 MNHEY, CDR2 SVGAGI. The DNA of the CDR3 is TGTGCCAGCAGTTACTCGGACAGTCGCTCTGGAAACACCATATATTTT. Protein: CASSYSDSRSGNTIYF.

The CDR3 DNA reads TGTGCCAGCAGCTTAGTACAGGGCATCCACGAGCAGTACTTC. Amino acid sequence: CASSLVQGIHEQYF. The chain employs TRBV7-2 and TRBJ2-7; D perhaps matches TRBD1 (6 bases). The CDR3 totals 14 residues. Trimming left V 1 base short and J 5 bases short, with 12 bases between. Germline lookup yields CDR1 SGHTA and CDR2 FQGNSA.

The chain employs TRBV9 and TRBJ1-1; D remains ambiguous. CDR1 is SGDLS, CDR2 YYNGEE, per germline. The CDR3 has 13 amino acids. V shed 4 bases and J shed 6 bases, with 13 bases lying between them. The CDR3 region is CASSPPRGSEAFF. The CDR3 DNA reads as TGTGCCAGCAGCCCTCCAAGAGGGTCTGAAGCTTTCTTT.

The chain uses TRBV30 and TRBJ2-1, with 13 bases matching TRBD2. The germline V gene encodes CDR1 GTSNPN and CDR2 SVGIG (reference sequence). J lost 4 bases, V lost 2 bases, and 2 bases had no gene match. This CDR3 is 15 amino acids long. The CDR3 DNA reads as TGTGCCTGGAGTACACTAGCGGGAGGGTACAATGAGCAGTTCTTC. Translation: CAWSTLAGGYNEQFF.

The rearrangement links TRBV5-1 to TRBJ2-7; D is possibly TRBD2 (6 bases). Trimming stripped 4 bases from V and 2 bases from J, with 16 bases between. Germline V lookup: CDR1 SGHRS, CDR2 YFSETQ. CDR3 length: 15 amino acids. The CDR3 loop reads CASSTGSSGPYEQYF. Here the CDR3 DNA reads TGCGCCAGCAGCACGGGGAGTAGCGGACCCTACGAGCAGTACTTC.

The rearrangement uses TRBV27 and TRBJ2-3, with D uncertain. V was cut by 0 bases and J by 1 base, with 11 bases left in between. CDR1 is MNHEY, CDR2 SMNVEV, per germline (reference sequence). The CDR3 covers 16 residues. CDR3 sequence: CASSLSLVLGTDTQYF. As DNA, the CDR3 is TGTGCCAGCAGTTTATCCTTAGTTCTGGGCACAGATACGCAGTATTTT.

In its sample, this clone was seen once. Here the CDR3 reads CASSPAQGYGYTF. Here the CDR3 DNA reads TGTGCCAGCTCACCAGCACAGGGGTATGGCTACACCTTC. The rearrangement links TRBV18 to TRBJ1-2, with 7 bases identical to TRBD1. Germline trimming cut 2 bases from V and 5 bases from J; bases unmatched to any gene: 2. The CDR3 loop spans 13 amino acids. Germline lookup yields CDR1 KGHSH and CDR2 LQKENI.

The J gene is TRBJ2-7, the V gene TRBV21-1; the table assigns TRBD2, which was not confirmed against the DNA. TRBV21-1 is a known pseudogene. The CDR3 runs to 13 residues. CDR3 protein: CAGTPRSSYEQYF. The CDR3 DNA is TGTGCCGGCACACCTAGGAGCTCCTACGAGCAGTACTTC.

The chain employs TRBV6-5 and TRBJ1-3; possibly TRBD1 for D (6 bases). Germline V gene lookup returns CDR1 MNHEY and CDR2 SVGAGI. The CDR3 spans 15 residues. V was shortened by 2 bases and J by 2 bases, with 10 bases between the two germline ends. The CDR3 here is CASSYAGAAGNTIYF. Here the CDR3 DNA reads TGTGCCAGCAGTTACGCGGGGGCCGCTGGAAACACCATATATTTT.

V and J are TRBV19 and TRBJ1-2; 8 bases are a match to TRBD1. CDR3 length: 15 amino acids. Germline V gives CDR1 LNHDA, CDR2 SQIVND (reference sequence). V trimming: 3 bases; J trimming: 8 bases; junction bases outside the gene matches: 11. CDR3 in amino acids: CASSIPRQGLGGYTF. Here the CDR3 DNA reads TGTGCCAGTAGTATCCCCAGACAGGGGTTGGGGGGCTACACCTTC.

In this sample, this clone turned up a few times. The chain combines TRBV5-4 with TRBJ1-3, with D possibly TRBD1 on 6 matching bases. V lost 3 bases, J lost 1 base, and 14 bases lay in between. This CDR3 has 16 amino acids. CDR1 is SGHNT, CDR2 YYREEE, per germline (reference sequence). The CDR3 nucleotides are TGTGCCAGCAGCTCGACGGGACAAGATTCTGGAAACACCATATATTTT. Amino acids: CASSSTGQDSGNTIYF.

The V gene is TRBV29-1, the J gene TRBJ1-3; weak D call: TRBD1 (6 bases). V was pared by 0 bases and J by 2 bases, with 11 bases between. The CDR3 has 15 residues. CDR1 is SQVTM, CDR2 ANQGSEA, per germline. CDR3 region: CSVEDSRTAGNTIYF. Written as DNA, the CDR3 is TGCAGCGTTGAAGATAGTAGGACAGCTGGAAACACCATATATTTT.

The rearrangement links TRBV29-1 to TRBJ2-2; 7 bases line up with TRBD1. With 7 bases clipped from V and 5 bases from J, the junction kept 10 bases outside the gene matches. Germline V gene lookup returns CDR1 SQVTM and CDR2 ANQGSEA. The CDR3 is made up of 14 amino acids. CDR3 bases: TGCAGCGGTACCGGGACAGCAACTACCGGGGAGCTGTTTTTT. This gives the protein CSGTGTATTGELFF.

The chain employs TRBV9 and TRBJ2-5; 9 bases line up with TRBD2. Germline-derived CDR1 and CDR2 are SGDLS and YYNGEE. V was clipped by 4 bases and J by 0 bases; unmatched bases: 10. There are 17 residues in the CDR3. CDR3 sequence reads: CASSPRSGRPHQETQYF. In nucleotides, the CDR3 is TGTGCCAGCAGCCCTAGGAGCGGGAGGCCACACCAAGAGACCCAGTACTTC.